This passage covers 22 T cell receptor beta chains from one sample sequenced in a study of CD8 T cells in ankylosing spondylitis (dated by TCRdb to about 2017). Library construction relied on 5' RACE. The listed sequencing device is Illumina HiSeq 2500. The public reads were quality trimmed at Q25 with fastp and then assembled into clones with MiXCR by TCRdb, keeping productive beta chains. When rows share a CDR3 protein, they turn into one entry using the most common DNA and genes. Here the sample has 400,000 or so distinct CDR3 sequences; 20% to 30% occur a single time. The ten largest clones take up about 0.9% of the sample. No cognate antigen is known for these TCRs. Here is what the overall study found, with its caveats: Blood from ankylosing spondylitis patients appeared to be characterized by a TCR beta motif composed of under ten highly homologous amino acid variants.

Sequenced sample: blood, either unsorted or a sorted T cell fraction (not recorded which). Receptors originate from a male donor with ankylosing spondylitis.

This rearrangement joins TRBV7-2 to TRBJ2-3, with D perhaps TRBD1 or TRBD2 (6 bases each). The CDR3 runs 15 residues. V was clipped by 4 bases and J by 0 bases, with 11 bases between them. CDR1 is SGHTA, CDR2 FQGNSA, per germline. The CDR3 sequence is CASSSRGLSTDTQYF. For the CDR3, the DNA is TGTGCCAGCAGCTCACGGGGGCTAAGCACAGATACGCAGTATTTT.

Many counts were recorded for this clonotype. The V and J genes are TRBV5-1 and TRBJ1-1; maybe TRBD1 (6 bases). Germline CDR1 and CDR2: SGHRS and YFSETQ. V lost 4 bases, J lost 5 bases, and 18 bases lay in between. CDR3 length: 15 residues. CDR3 loop: CASSLSGAGGTEAFF. The CDR3 DNA sequence: TGCGCCAGCAGCCTCTCGGGGGCCGGAGGGACTGAAGCTTTCTTT.

This sequence joins TRBV27 and TRBJ1-4, with 9 bases matching TRBD1. The CDR3 covers 19 residues. Germline V gene sequence: CDR1 MNHEY, CDR2 SMNVEV (reference sequence). V gave up 5 bases and J gave up 7 bases; unmatched junction bases: 20. CDR3 bases: TGTGCCAGCAGTCCCGGGACAGGGAAGGTTATCGGGGAAATTGAAAAACTGTTTTTT. It codes for CASSPGTGKVIGEIEKLFF.

There are a few counts of this clonotype. This chain uses TRBV29-1 with TRBJ2-1; a possible D gene is TRBD2 (6 bases). Germline V gene sequence: CDR1 SQVTM, CDR2 ANQGSEA. V gave up 3 bases and J gave up 4 bases, with 16 bases separating them. The length of the CDR3 is 15 residues. The CDR3 protein is CSVEAPGGKYNEQFF. The CDR3 nucleotides are TGCAGCGTTGAGGCCCCAGGCGGGAAGTACAATGAGCAGTTCTTC.

The genes are TRBV20-1 and TRBJ2-7, with D possibly matching TRBD1 (5 bases). The V gene lost 3 bases and the J gene lost 0 bases, with 12 bases spanning the gap. Germline values: CDR1 DFQATT, CDR2 SNEGSKA (reference sequence). The CDR3 is 14 residues long. CDR3 nucleotides: TGCAGTGCTAGTAAGGACAATGACTCCTACGAGCAGTACTTC. Protein sequence: CSASKDNDSYEQYF.

The rearrangement joins TRBV5-1 to TRBJ1-1; D gene unclear. The CDR3 is 14 residues long. Germline CDR1 is SGHRS and CDR2 is YFSETQ. Deletions cut 5 bases from V and 0 bases from J, with 11 bases between. DNA for the CDR3: TGCGCCAGCAGAGAAGGGTACATGAACACTGAAGCTTTCTTT. Residues: CASREGYMNTEAFF.

The chain recombines TRBV5-1 with TRBJ1-6; D gene uncertain. This CDR3 comprises 15 residues. CDR1 SGHRS and CDR2 YFSETQ come from the germline V gene. Trimming shortened V by 0 bases and J by 9 bases, and 13 bases separated the two germline ends. The DNA of the CDR3 is TGCGCCAGCAGCTTGGGCAGCCTATATGGTTCACCCCTCCACTTT. Translation gives CASSLGSLYGSPLHF. The whole variable domain, filled in from reference TRBV5-1 and TRBJ1-6, reads KAGVTQTPRYLIKTRGQQVTLSCSPISGHRSVSWYQQTPGQGLQFLFEYFSETQRNKGNFPGRFSGRQFSNSRSEMNVSTLELGDSALYLCASSLGSLYGSPLHFGNGTRLTVT.

The CDR3 region is CASSLAHGDEQYF. Here the CDR3 DNA reads TGTGCCAGCAGCTTAGCACATGGTGACGAGCAGTACTTC. The chain joins TRBV7-9 to TRBJ2-7; D gene ambiguous. Looked up from germline, CDR1 is SEHNR and CDR2 is FQNEAQ (reference sequence). The V and J ends lost 0 bases and 5 bases respectively, with 8 bases between them. The CDR3 loop spans 13 amino acids.

The J gene is TRBJ2-1, the V gene TRBV5-1; tentative D call: TRBD1 (6 bases). The CDR3 totals 15 residues. Trimming shortened V by 3 bases and J by 4 bases, and 14 bases separated the two germline ends. In germline, CDR1 is SGHRS, CDR2 YFSETQ. The CDR3: CASSWNTGKYNEQFF. DNA of the CDR3: TGCGCCAGCAGCTGGAATACAGGGAAATACAATGAGCAGTTCTTC. Together with reference TRBV5-1 and TRBJ2-1, the CDR3 gives the full variable domain: KAGVTQTPRYLIKTRGQQVTLSCSPISGHRSVSWYQQTPGQGLQFLFEYFSETQRNKGNFPGRFSGRQFSNSRSEMNVSTLELGDSALYLCASSWNTGKYNEQFFGPGTRLTVL.

The chain recombines TRBV27 with TRBJ2-6; perhaps TRBD1 as D (6 bases). Germline values: CDR1 MNHEY, CDR2 SMNVEV (reference sequence). The CDR3 consists of 17 residues. The V gene lost 4 bases and the J gene lost 2 bases, with 15 bases spanning the gap. The CDR3 here is CASSYRQGWTGANVLTF. In DNA, the CDR3 is TGTGCCAGCAGTTACAGGCAGGGGTGGACTGGGGCCAACGTCCTGACTTTC.

This clonotype was detected only a few times. The rearrangement uses TRBV12-3 or TRBV12-4 and TRBJ1-1, with D tentatively TRBD1 (5 bases). This CDR3 spans 15 amino acids. Trimming cost V 3 bases and J 1 base, with 12 bases left between them. CDR3 nucleotide sequence: TGTGCCAGCAGTTTTTCCAGGGCTACGAACACTGAAGCTTTCTTT. Translation gives CASSFSRATNTEAFF.

This clonotype was observed many times. This chain joins TRBV5-1 and TRBJ2-2; no reliable D call. CDR1 SGHRS and CDR2 YFSETQ come from the germline V gene. Trimming removed 4 bases from V and 6 bases from J, with 7 bases in between. The CDR3 sequence is 12 residues long. CDR3 region: CASSLSPGELFF. CDR3 nucleotide sequence: TGCGCCAGCAGCCTGTCGCCCGGGGAGCTGTTTTTT.

The table lists this clonotype with a few counts. J is TRBJ2-2 and V is TRBV3-1; TRBD2 matches at 8 bases. CDR1 and CDR2 (germline): LGHDT, YNNKEL (reference sequence). Unmatched junction bases numbered 11, after V lost 4 bases and J lost 4 bases. The CDR3 has 17 residues. The CDR3 DNA sequence: TGTGCCAGCAGCCCCCATCCGAGCGGGAGAGGCACCGGGGAGCTGTTTTTT. Amino acid sequence: CASSPHPSGRGTGELFF.

This clonotype was picked up a small number of times. This chain joins TRBV7-2 and TRBJ2-4; D may be TRBD2 (6 bases). The CDR3 spans 17 residues. Germline V gene data show CDR1 as SGHTA and CDR2 as FQGNSA. V was cut by 7 bases and J by 3 bases, with 22 bases left in between. The CDR3 reads CASNHGGGKGGKNIQYF. The CDR3 DNA reads TGTGCCAGCAACCATGGCGGCGGGAAGGGTGGCAAAAACATTCAGTACTTC.

V is TRBV7-9 and J is TRBJ2-7; D may be TRBD2 (6 bases). V gave up 4 bases and J gave up 2 bases, with 18 bases separating them. Germline V gene sequence: CDR1 SEHNR, CDR2 FQNEAQ (reference sequence). The CDR3 is 16 amino acids. The CDR3 DNA is TGTGCCAGCAGCTCCCTGTGGGGGGTAACCACCTACGAGCAGTACTTC. It yields the protein CASSSLWGVTTYEQYF.

V usage is TRBV5-1 and J usage is TRBJ2-2; TRBD1 aligns across 8 bases. The CDR3 spans 15 residues. The germline V gene encodes CDR1 SGHRS and CDR2 YFSETQ. With V trimmed by 0 bases and J by 7 bases, 5 bases remained unmatched. CDR3 coding DNA: TGCGCCAGCAGCTTGGCCCAGGGGGCTGTCGGGGAGCTGTTTTTT. Protein sequence: CASSLAQGAVGELFF.

V usage is TRBV10-3 and J usage is TRBJ1-5; D is perhaps TRBD1 (5 bases). The CDR3 contains 15 residues. Per germline, CDR1 ENHRY and CDR2 SYGVKD. V was pared by 4 bases and J by 1 base, with 11 bases between. CDR3 nucleotide sequence: TGTGCCATCAGTGTAGGGCAGGGAAGCAATCAGCCCCAGCATTTT. Translated: CAISVGQGSNQPQHF.

This clonotype was detected only a few times. V gene TRBV11-2 combines with J gene TRBJ2-5; 10 bases are a match to TRBD2. The trim removed 5 bases at V and 6 bases at J, leaving 6 bases unmatched. The CDR3 sequence is 14 residues long. Germline V lookup: CDR1 SGHAT, CDR2 FQNNGV. The CDR3 region is CASSPLAGVQTQYF. In DNA, the CDR3 is TGTGCCAGCAGCCCTCTAGCGGGAGTACAGACCCAGTACTTC.

This clonotype was seen only a few times. V usage is TRBV25-1 and J usage is TRBJ2-7; D ambiguous. The V gene lost 1 base and the J gene lost 0 bases, with 16 bases spanning the gap. Germline V gene data show CDR1 as MGHDK and CDR2 as SYGVNS. The CDR3 loop spans 17 amino acids. This CDR3 reads CASSELPPLTLSYEQYV. The CDR3 coding sequence is TGTGCCAGCAGTGAATTACCCCCTCTCACCCTCTCCTACGAGCAGTACGTC.

This clonotype was seen more than once but under ten times. The J gene is TRBJ2-3, the V gene TRBV5-6, with 11 bases that match TRBD2. V gave up 5 bases and J gave up 6 bases; unmatched junction bases: 8. The CDR3 is made up of 15 amino acids. The germline CDR1 and CDR2 sequences are SGHDT and YYEEEE. CDR3 loop: CASSQLAGVRDTQYF. The CDR3 DNA is TGTGCCAGCAGTCAACTAGCGGGAGTTCGGGATACGCAGTATTTT.

This clonotype was seen a few times. For the CDR3, the DNA is TGCAGTGCTCAGAGCCAAGAGACCCAGTACTTC. This gives the protein CSAQSQETQYF. This chain connects TRBV20-1 to TRBJ2-5; the D is unclear. The V end was cut by 5 bases, the J end by 1 base, with 5 bases between. The CDR3 spans 11 residues. Germline CDR1 DFQATT, CDR2 SNEGSKA (reference sequence).

The rearrangement uses TRBV7-9 and TRBJ2-6; unclear D gene. V lost 7 bases, J lost 1 base, and 5 bases lay in between. Germline V gives CDR1 SEHNR, CDR2 FQNEAQ (reference sequence). The CDR3 extends over 13 amino acids. DNA for the CDR3: TGTGCCAGCATTAATTCTGGGGCCAACGTCCTGACTTTC. Protein product: CASINSGANVLTF.